The 29 T cell receptor beta chains below come from one sample, sequenced in a study of CD8 T cells in Susac syndrome. An input of roughly 0.5 to 1 ug of RNA was subjected to reverse transcription using random hexamers. One entry per CDR3 protein, called by TCRdb with MiXCR from the immunoSEQ multiplex PCR reads. The sample yields about 180,000 distinct CDR3 sequences, around 94% seen once. What was sequenced was CD4+ T cells from PBMCs. These receptors were collected from a human donor with Susac syndrome.

This clonotype was detected once. V usage is TRBV4-1 and J usage is TRBJ1-5; TRBD1 is a possible D gene (5 bases). CDR1 and CDR2 from the germline V gene are MGHRA and YSYEKL. Trimming took 4 bases from V and 2 from J, leaving 15 bases between them. There are 16 residues in the CDR3. The CDR3, as DNA: TGCGCCAGCAGCCGAACAGGTGACATCGGCAATCAGCCCCAGCATTTT. It is translated as CASSRTGDIGNQPQHF.

V is TRBV20-1 and J is TRBJ2-1; TRBD2 matches at 7 bases. CDR1 is DFQATT, CDR2 SNEGSKA, per germline (reference sequence). The CDR3 spans 13 residues. In DNA, the CDR3 is TGCAGCGGACGGGGGGAGCCCTACAATGAGCAGTTCTTC. It is translated as CSGRGEPYNEQFF.

This clonotype came up once. CDR3 residues: CASSLSGLDEQYF. DNA for the CDR3: TGTGCCAGTAGTCTTTCGGGTTTAGACGAGCAGTACTTC. The chain is built from TRBV19 and TRBJ2-7; the D is unclear. This CDR3 region has 13 residues. Germline V gives CDR1 LNHDA, CDR2 SQIVND (reference sequence). V lost 5 bases to trimming and J lost 5 bases, with 13 bases between them.

The gene calls are TRBV28 and TRBJ1-2; no definite D call. V was cut by 3 bases and J by 0 bases, with 8 bases left in between. The CDR3 loop spans 14 amino acids. The germline V gene encodes CDR1 MDHEN and CDR2 SYDVKM. CDR3 protein: CASSLNSPNYGYTF. The CDR3 coding sequence is TGTGCCAGCAGTTTGAACAGCCCTAACTATGGCTACACCTTC.

The gene calls are TRBV25-1 and TRBJ2-7, with TRBD1 matching over 7 bases. CDR1 MGHDK and CDR2 SYGVNS come from the germline V gene. The V segment lost 3 bases and the J segment 4 bases; nucleotides outside the gene matches: 9. The CDR3 runs to 15 residues. CDR3 region: CASSETTGPKYEQYF. The CDR3, as DNA: TGTGCCAGCAGTGAGACGACAGGGCCAAAATACGAGCAGTACTTC.

The chain employs TRBV7-7 and TRBJ2-1; D is perhaps TRBD2 (5 bases). The CDR3 spans 14 residues. CDR1 is SSHAT, CDR2 FNYEAQ, per germline (reference sequence). V was trimmed by 5 bases and J by 7 bases, leaving 15 bases between them. CDR3 DNA sequence: TGTGCCAGCAGCCTAATAATCGGGGTAAATGAGCAGTTCTTC. It specifies CASSLIIGVNEQFF.

The chain is built from TRBV30 and TRBJ2-5; TRBD2 matches at 9 bases. After removal of 1 base from V and 5 bases from J, the junction contained 5 bases not matched to a gene. Germline CDR1 and CDR2: GTSNPN and SVGIG (reference sequence). CDR3 size: 14 residues. The CDR3 DNA reads TGTGCCTGGAGTGCTGGCGGGGGGGTGGAGACCCAGTACTTC. Protein product: CAWSAGGGVETQYF.

The chain combines TRBV15 with TRBJ2-2; D possibly matches TRBD1 or TRBD2 (5 bases each). The CDR3 length is 14 residues. CDR1 is LNHNV and CDR2 is YYDKDF in the germline V gene (reference sequence). Trimming took off 0 bases at V and 6 bases at J, with 8 bases between the two ends. CDR3 nucleotides: TGTGCCACCAGCAGAGATGGGGGTCCCGGGGAGCTGTTTTTT. Protein: CATSRDGGPGELFF. Variable domain in full (rest from reference TRBV15 and TRBJ2-2): DAMVIQNPRYQVTQFGKPVTLSCSQTLNHNVMYWYQQKSSQAPKLLFHYYDKDFNNEADTPDNFQSRRPNTSFCFLDIRSPGLGDTAMYLCATSRDGGPGELFFGEGSRLTVL.

The chain combines TRBV7-2 with TRBJ2-1; weak D call: TRBD1 (6 bases). The CDR3 runs to 15 residues. Germline V gene data show CDR1 as SGHTA and CDR2 as FQGNSA. Between the trimmed V and J ends, which lost 3 bases and 5 bases, there was a span of 14 bases. CDR3 nucleotides: TGTGCCAGCAGCTTCGAACAGGGACGTAACAATGAGCAGTTCTTC. Translation: CASSFEQGRNNEQFF.

The rearrangement uses TRBV29-1 and TRBJ1-2; possibly TRBD1 for D (6 bases). Germline-derived CDR1 and CDR2 are SQVTM and ANQGSEA. This CDR3 is built from 12 residues. V was clipped by 5 bases and J by 10 bases, with 17 bases between them. In DNA, the CDR3 is TGCAGCGTTACGAAACCGGGACAAGACTACACCTTC. Protein: CSVTKPGQDYTF.

The chain carries TRBV9 and TRBJ2-1; 14 bases match TRBD2. Germline V gene data show CDR1 as SGDLS and CDR2 as YYNGEE. V gave up 1 base and J gave up 5 bases; unmatched junction bases: 2. This CDR3 is built from 16 residues. The CDR3 DNA is TGTGCCAGCAGCGTACGGACTAGCGGGGGGAACAATGAGCAGTTCTTC. It encodes CASSVRTSGGNNEQFF.

The chain couples TRBV29-1 to TRBJ2-3; 9 positions agree with TRBD1. CDR1 SQVTM and CDR2 ANQGSEA come from the germline V gene. V gave up 4 bases and J gave up 5 bases; unmatched junction bases: 7. CDR3 length: 14 residues. DNA for the CDR3: TGCAGCGTTGGCCGGGACAGGGCGGTAGATACGCAGTATTTT. This sequence encodes CSVGRDRAVDTQYF.

The chain carries TRBV5-4 and TRBJ2-1; 14 nucleotides line up with TRBD2. Germline V gives CDR1 SGHNT, CDR2 YYREEE (reference sequence). The CDR3 spans 16 residues. J gave up 9 bases and V 0 bases, and 5 bases lay outside the gene matches. This CDR3 is CASSLGLAGGHREQFF. The CDR3 nucleotides read TGTGCCAGCAGCTTGGGACTAGCGGGGGGGCATCGTGAGCAGTTCTTC. The full variable domain, in which reference TRBV5-4 and TRBJ2-1 provide the parts outside the CDR3, is ETGVTQSPTHLIKTRGQQVTLRCSSQSGHNTVSWYQQALGQGPQFIFQYYREEENGRGNFPPRFSGLQFPNYSSELNVNALELDDSALYLCASSLGLAGGHREQFFGPGTRLTVL.

This clonotype was seen only once. This rearrangement joins TRBV28 to TRBJ2-3, with TRBD2 matching 12 bases. J lost 2 bases, V lost 5 bases, and 5 bases had no gene match. Looked up from germline, CDR1 is MDHEN and CDR2 is SYDVKM. The CDR3 runs to 16 residues. The CDR3 nucleotides are TGTGCCAGCAGTATCGCTAGCGGGGGGGCCACAGATACGCAGTATTTT. Its translation: CASSIASGGATDTQYF.

The gene calls are TRBV5-1 and TRBJ2-2; 10 bases map to TRBD1. Trimming cost V 0 bases and J 4 bases; bases outside gene matches: 0. The CDR3 contains 15 residues. CDR1 SGHRS and CDR2 YFSETQ come from the germline V gene. DNA of the CDR3: TGCGCCAGCAGCTTGGGGACAGGGGGCACCGGGGAGCTGTTTTTT. Its protein is CASSLGTGGTGELFF.

The genes are TRBV3-1 and TRBJ2-7; D might be TRBD1 (5 bases). Trimming shortened V by 1 base and J by 7 bases, and 14 bases separated the two germline ends. The CDR3 loop spans 14 amino acids. From germline, CDR1 is LGHDT and CDR2 YNNKEL (reference sequence). The CDR3, as DNA: TGTGCCAGCAGCCAAGCGTGGTCCAGGGCAGAGCAGTACTTC. It codes for CASSQAWSRAEQYF.

CDR3 sequence reads: CASSHPRDSLMDIQYF. DNA of the CDR3: TGTGCCAGCTCACACCCTCGGGACAGCCTCATGGACATTCAGTACTTC. This sequence joins TRBV18 and TRBJ2-4, with TRBD1 matching over 7 bases. The CDR3 loop spans 16 amino acids. Germline loops: CDR1 KGHSH, CDR2 LQKENI. Trimming cost V 4 bases and J 8 bases; bases outside gene matches: 14.

The rearrangement uses TRBV7-9 and TRBJ1-4; D might be TRBD1 (5 bases). Trimming removed 5 bases at V and 4 bases at J, with 17 bases between. The germline V gene has CDR1 SEHNR and CDR2 FQNEAQ (reference sequence). The CDR3 has 16 amino acids. Here the CDR3 DNA reads TGTGCCAGCAGCCGCACCGGCCAGGGCCTTAATGAAAAACTGTTTTTT. It is translated as CASSRTGQGLNEKLFF.

This chain joins TRBV6-1 and TRBJ1-5; D unclear. CDR3 length: 11 amino acids. Germline CDR1 is MNHNS and CDR2 is SASEGT. Trimming shortened V by 4 bases and J by 5 bases, and 3 bases separated the two germline ends. The CDR3 here is CASSAYQPQHF. The CDR3 DNA reads as TGTGCCAGCAGTGCGTATCAGCCCCAGCATTTT.

The rearrangement joins TRBV5-4 to TRBJ2-5, with 7 bases aligning to TRBD1. Germline V gene data show CDR1 as SGHNT and CDR2 as YYREEE (reference sequence). The V and J ends lost 4 bases and 2 bases, in that order; junction bases with no gene match: 8. This CDR3 is 15 amino acids long. The DNA of the CDR3 is TGTGCCAGCAGCGGAAGCCGGGACAGACAAGAGACCCAGTACTTC. The encoded protein is CASSGSRDRQETQYF.

The J gene is TRBJ1-4, the V gene TRBV3-1; D remains unclear. CDR3 length: 12 amino acids. V gave up 3 bases and J gave up 7 bases, with 6 bases separating them. Germline-derived CDR1 and CDR2 are LGHDT and YNNKEL (reference sequence). CDR3 sequence: CASSQTGEKLFF. The CDR3 nucleotides read TGTGCCAGCAGCCAGACCGGTGAAAAACTGTTTTTT.

The V call is TRBV29-1, the J call TRBJ2-5; D unclear. Trimming cost V 0 bases and J 5 bases, with 13 bases left between them. CDR3 size: 14 residues. Germline values: CDR1 SQVTM, CDR2 ANQGSEA. CDR3 DNA: TGCAGCGTTGAAGATCACCGCACCGGGGAGACCCAGTACTTC. It codes for CSVEDHRTGETQYF.

V is TRBV10-2 and J is TRBJ2-7; D call uncertain. The germline CDR1 and CDR2 sequences are WSHSY and SAAADI. Between the trimmed V and J ends, which lost 4 bases and 1 base, there was a span of 5 bases. The CDR3 loop spans 12 amino acids. The CDR3 loop is CASSAMSYEQYF. For the CDR3, the DNA is TGCGCCAGCAGTGCCATGTCCTACGAGCAGTACTTC.

The J gene is TRBJ2-7, the V gene TRBV9; D is unclear. The length of the CDR3 is 13 residues. In germline, CDR1 is SGDLS, CDR2 YYNGEE. With 0 bases removed from V and 0 bases from J, the gap between germline ends came to 4 bases. CDR3 nucleotide sequence: TGTGCCAGCAGCGTAGCTCCCTCCTACGAGCAGTACTTC. It codes for CASSVAPSYEQYF.

The chain joins TRBV20-1 to TRBJ2-5, with TRBD1 as a possible D gene (6 bases). V gave up 3 bases and J gave up 4 bases, with 12 bases separating them. The CDR3 is 13 residues long. Germline assignment: CDR1 DFQATT and CDR2 SNEGSKA (reference sequence). This CDR3 is CSASPTGRETQYF. Here the CDR3 DNA reads TGCAGTGCTAGCCCCACAGGGAGAGAGACCCAGTACTTC.

This sequence joins TRBV6-1 and TRBJ2-1; TRBD1 matches 7 bases. CDR1 is MNHNS, CDR2 SASEGT, per germline. The J segment lost 4 bases and the V segment lost 5 bases, leaving 2 bases of the junction unmatched. This CDR3 region has 13 residues. CDR3: CASSPGQYNEQFF. The CDR3 nucleotides read TGTGCCAGCAGTCCGGGACAGTACAATGAGCAGTTCTTC.

The chain employs TRBV3-1 and TRBJ2-6; unclear D gene. Looked up from germline, CDR1 is LGHDT and CDR2 is YNNKEL (reference sequence). This CDR3 spans 16 amino acids. V was trimmed by 6 bases and J by 0 bases, leaving 12 bases between them. The CDR3 DNA is TGTGCCAGCAGTCATTGGGCATCCTCTGGGGCCAACGTCCTGACTTTC. This encodes CASSHWASSGANVLTF.

The rearrangement links TRBV7-2 to TRBJ2-1; D remains unclear. The CDR3 contains 15 residues. Per the germline V gene, CDR1 is SGHTA and CDR2 is FQGNSA. Trimming shortened V by 1 base and J by 2 bases, and 9 bases separated the two germline ends. Written as DNA, the CDR3 is TGTGCCAGCAGCTTAGAGGCGGACCCCTACAATGAGCAGTTCTTC. This codes for CASSLEADPYNEQFF.

There are a few counts of this clonotype. The chain is built from TRBV24-1 and TRBJ1-1, with D unresolved. The CDR3 length is 15 residues. Trimming took off 1 base at V and 1 base at J, with 9 bases between the two ends. Germline CDR1 and CDR2: KGHDR and SFDVKD. The CDR3 DNA is TGTGCCACCAGTGATTTCGTCGCCCAGAACACTGAAGCTTTCTTT. It specifies CATSDFVAQNTEAFF.